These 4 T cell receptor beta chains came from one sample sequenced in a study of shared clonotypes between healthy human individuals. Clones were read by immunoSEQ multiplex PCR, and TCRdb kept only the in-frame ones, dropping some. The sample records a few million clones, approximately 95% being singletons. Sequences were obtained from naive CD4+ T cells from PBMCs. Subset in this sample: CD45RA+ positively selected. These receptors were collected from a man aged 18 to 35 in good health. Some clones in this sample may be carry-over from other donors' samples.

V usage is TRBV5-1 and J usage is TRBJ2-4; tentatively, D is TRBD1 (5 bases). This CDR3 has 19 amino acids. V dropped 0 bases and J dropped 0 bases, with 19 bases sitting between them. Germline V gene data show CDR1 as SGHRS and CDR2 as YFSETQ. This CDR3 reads CASSLDRQRMGLAKNIQYF. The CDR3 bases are TGCGCCAGCAGCTTGGACCGACAGAGAATGGGCTTAGCCAAAAACATTCAGTACTTC.

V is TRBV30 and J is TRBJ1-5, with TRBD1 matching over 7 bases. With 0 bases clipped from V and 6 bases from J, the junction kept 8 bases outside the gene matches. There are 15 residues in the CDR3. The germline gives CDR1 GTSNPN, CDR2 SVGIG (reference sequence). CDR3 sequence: CAWSVLQGGGQPQHF. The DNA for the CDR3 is TGTGCCTGGAGTGTACTTCAGGGGGGAGGTCAGCCCCAGCATTTT.

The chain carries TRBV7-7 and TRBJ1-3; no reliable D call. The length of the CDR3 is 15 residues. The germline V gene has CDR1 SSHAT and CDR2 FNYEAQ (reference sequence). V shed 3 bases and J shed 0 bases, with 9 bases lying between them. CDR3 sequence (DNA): TGTGCCAGCAGCTTGACCCCGAGCTCTGGAAACACCATATATTTT. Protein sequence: CASSLTPSSGNTIYF.

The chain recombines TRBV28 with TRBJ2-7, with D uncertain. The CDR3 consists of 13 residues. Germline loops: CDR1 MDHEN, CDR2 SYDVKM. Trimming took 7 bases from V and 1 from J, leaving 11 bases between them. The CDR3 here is CASKLQNSYEQYF. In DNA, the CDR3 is TGTGCCAGCAAACTACAGAATTCCTACGAGCAGTACTTC.